This TCR beta chain was recovered during a study of T cell responses to AZD1222 COVID-19 vaccine. The germline V gene encodes CDR1 SQVTM and CDR2 ANQGSEA. This CDR3 region has 12 residues. The ends lost 6 bases at V and 3 bases at J; junction bases unmatched: 2. Sequencing used immunoSEQ multiplex PCR; TCRdb keeps in-frame clones, though not all of them. The sample has about 130,000 clones; 92% are singletons. The TCR sequence derives from an adult who received the AZD1222 COVID-19 vaccine. The input for sequencing was peripheral blood, taken 28 days after the second AZD1222 dose. The V gene is TRBV29-1, the J gene TRBJ2-5; 9 positions agree with TRBD1. The CDR3 region is CSVGQGKETQYF. DNA for the CDR3: TGCAGCGTCGGACAGGGGAAAGAGACCCAGTACTTC.